This T cell receptor beta chain was identified during a study of ipilimumab plus nivolumab after autologous stem cell transplantation. Patients got ipilimumab 1 mg/kg beginning 14 to 28 days post-transplant. Dosing: nivolumab 3 mg/kg IV, weeks 1, 4, 7, 10, then every two weeks to week 26. This CDR3 has 15 residues. J gave up 2 bases and V 5 bases, and 6 bases lay outside the gene matches. Germline CDR1 and CDR2: MNHEY and SMNVEV (reference sequence). This table comes from immunoSEQ multiplex PCR, and its TCRdb copy is limited to in-frame clones, with some not included. The sample records fewer than 85,000 clones, 83% being singletons.

The specimen was PBMCs, collected in a trial of ipilimumab plus nivolumab as post-transplant consolidation. The rearrangement links TRBV27 to TRBJ2-7; 10 nucleotides match TRBD1. The clonotype originates from a male donor with diffuse large B-cell lymphoma. DNA of the CDR3: TGTGCCAGCAGTCGGGACAGGGGTTCTACCTACGAGCAGTACTTC. Residues: CASSRDRGSTYEQYF.